A single sample gave rise to the 10 T cell receptor beta chains below, sequenced in a study of shared clonotypes between healthy human individuals. Clones were sequenced by immunoSEQ multiplex PCR, and TCRdb holds only the in-frame ones, with some missing. The repertoire consists of roughly 2.2 million clones, with approximately 93% occurring once and the leading ten covering 0.39%. Input material: naive CD4+ T cells from PBMCs. Subset noted: CD45RA+ positively selected. These receptors all come from a man aged 18 to 30 in good health. Some clones in this sample may be carry-over from other donors' samples.

The chain links TRBV10-3 to TRBJ2-7, with no clear D. Per germline, CDR1 ENHRY and CDR2 SYGVKD. This CDR3 has 12 amino acids. Trimming removed 8 bases from V and 0 bases from J, with 8 bases in between. Here the CDR3 DNA reads TGTGCCATCGCAAGGAGCTCCTACGAGCAGTACTTC. The encoded protein is CAIARSSYEQYF.

This clone was observed once. The chain links TRBV28 to TRBJ1-2, with D possibly TRBD1 on 5 matching bases. Trimming took off 4 bases at V and 7 bases at J, with 19 bases between the two ends. Looked up from germline, CDR1 is MDHEN and CDR2 is SYDVKM. This CDR3 has 15 residues. This CDR3 reads CASSSLDREGFGYTF. In DNA form, the CDR3 reads TGTGCCAGCAGTTCTCTCGACCGGGAGGGGTTTGGCTACACCTTC.

The chain combines TRBV4-2 with TRBJ2-1, with D possibly being TRBD2 (6 bases). V was trimmed by 1 base and J by 10 bases, leaving 14 bases between them. The CDR3 consists of 14 residues. Germline V gene data show CDR1 as LGHNA and CDR2 as YNFKEQ. CDR3 residues: CASSQGGDSQEQFF. The CDR3 region has the DNA TGTGCCAGCAGCCAAGGAGGGGACTCGCAGGAGCAGTTCTTC.

Only a few counts were recorded for this clone. The rearrangement joins TRBV10-3 to TRBJ1-5; no clear D. In germline, CDR1 is ENHRY, CDR2 SYGVKD. The length of the CDR3 is 13 residues. Trimming shortened V by 4 bases and J by 5 bases, and 9 bases separated the two germline ends. CDR3 sequence: CAISGTTDQPQHF. The DNA for the CDR3 is TGTGCCATCAGTGGGACGACGGATCAGCCCCAGCATTTT.

This clone was observed a few times. The chain uses TRBV2 and TRBJ2-1, with 9 nucleotides matching TRBD2. The V gene's germline CDR1 is SNHLY and CDR2 FYNNEI. V was pared by 3 bases and J by 3 bases, with 3 bases of the junction left unmatched. The CDR3 has 15 amino acids. CDR3 residues: CASSEPAGGYNEQFF. In DNA, the CDR3 is TGTGCCAGCAGTGAGCCAGCGGGGGGCTACAATGAGCAGTTCTTC.

This clone has a single count. This chain links TRBV5-1 with TRBJ2-5; D not certain. This CDR3 contains 14 residues. Between the trimmed V and J ends, which lost 5 bases and 2 bases, there was a span of 13 bases. Germline V CDR1 and CDR2: SGHRS, YFSETQ. The CDR3 loop reads CASRLVVGQETQYF. The CDR3 nucleotides read TGCGCCAGCAGACTGGTCGTGGGGCAAGAGACCCAGTACTTC.

The chain combines TRBV5-1 with TRBJ2-1, with D possibly matching TRBD1 (6 bases). The ends were cut back, 3 bases at V and 3 bases at J, with 10 bases in the middle. The CDR3 length is 14 residues. Germline CDR1 is SGHRS and CDR2 is YFSETQ. CDR3 coding DNA: TGCGCCAGCAGCTCAGGGACATTCTACAATGAGCAGTTCTTC. Translating it yields CASSSGTFYNEQFF.

V and J are TRBV11-2 and TRBJ2-7, with D possibly TRBD1 on 5 matching bases. The CDR3 extends over 13 amino acids. Between the trimmed V and J ends, which lost 5 bases and 6 bases, there was a span of 14 bases. CDR1 and CDR2 from the germline V gene are SGHAT and FQNNGV. CDR3 residues: CASSPRVPGEQYF. DNA of the CDR3: TGTGCCAGCAGCCCCAGGGTCCCAGGCGAGCAGTACTTC.

The chain joins TRBV18 to TRBJ2-3; D might be TRBD1 (5 bases). From germline, CDR1 is KGHSH and CDR2 LQKENI. CDR3 length equals 14 residues. The V end was cut by 10 bases, the J end by 0 bases, with 14 bases between. The CDR3 bases are TGTGCCACCGGAGACAGTGCTAGCACAGATACGCAGTATTTT. The encoded protein is CATGDSASTDTQYF.

Regarding this clone: Other DNA sequences in this sample translate to the same CDR3. This chain joins TRBV6-4 and TRBJ2-3; weak D call: TRBD1 (7 bases). The V and J ends lost 4 bases and 0 bases respectively, with 8 bases between them. The CDR3 has 14 residues. Germline V lookup: CDR1 MRHNA, CDR2 SNTAGT. The CDR3 nucleotides read TGTGCCAGCAGTGCAGGGGGGAGCACAGATACGCAGTATTTT. This encodes CASSAGGSTDTQYF.